This T cell receptor (beta chain) was obtained from a study of T cells after yellow fever vaccination. General study findings and limits: Among primary-vaccination clones, most reappeared after the booster, at around 97% for CD4 and around 90% for CD8.

The V and J ends lost 3 bases and 0 bases, in that order; junction bases with no gene match: 6. Germline assignment: CDR1 LGHNA and CDR2 YNFKEQ. CDR3 length: 16 residues. This clonotype was counted only a few times. Its antigen is not identified. 5'RACE template switching generated TCR cDNA, adding a universal primer site and UMIs. TCRdb re-analysed the 5' RACE reads in MiXCR, keeping a single row per CDR3 protein. The sample gives 300,000 to 450,000 distinct CDR3 sequences, roughly 6.2% of which show up once; 14% to 15% is in the top ten. The material was PBMCs, obtained 5 days after the yellow fever booster vaccination. The receptor comes from a man younger than 45 who received the YFV17D yellow fever vaccine. The chain links TRBV4-2 to TRBJ2-7, with TRBD2 identical over 9 bases. The CDR3 nucleotides are TGTGCCAGCAGCCATGAAGTTAGCGGGAGCTCCTACGAGCAGTACTTC. Translating gives CASSHEVSGSSYEQYF.